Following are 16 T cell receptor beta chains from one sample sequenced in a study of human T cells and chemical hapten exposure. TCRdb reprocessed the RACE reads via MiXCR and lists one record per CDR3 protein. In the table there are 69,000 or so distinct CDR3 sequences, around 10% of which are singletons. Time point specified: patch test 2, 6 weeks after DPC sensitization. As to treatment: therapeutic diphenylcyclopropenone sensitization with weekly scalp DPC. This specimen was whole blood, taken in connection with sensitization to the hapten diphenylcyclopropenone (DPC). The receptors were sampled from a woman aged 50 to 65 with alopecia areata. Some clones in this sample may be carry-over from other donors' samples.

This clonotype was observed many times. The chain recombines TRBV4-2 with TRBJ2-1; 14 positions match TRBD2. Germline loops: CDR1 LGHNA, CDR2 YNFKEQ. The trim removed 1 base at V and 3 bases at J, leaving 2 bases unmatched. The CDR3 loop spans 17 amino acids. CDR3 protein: CASSQVGTSGSYNEQFF. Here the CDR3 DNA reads TGTGCCAGCAGCCAAGTCGGGACTAGCGGGAGCTACAATGAGCAGTTCTTC.

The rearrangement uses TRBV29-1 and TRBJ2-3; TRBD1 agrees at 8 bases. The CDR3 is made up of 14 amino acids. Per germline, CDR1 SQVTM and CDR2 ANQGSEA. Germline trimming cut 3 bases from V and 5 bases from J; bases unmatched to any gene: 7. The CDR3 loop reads CSVEGRGLVDTQYF. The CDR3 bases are TGCAGCGTTGAGGGCAGGGGGCTTGTAGATACGCAGTATTTT.

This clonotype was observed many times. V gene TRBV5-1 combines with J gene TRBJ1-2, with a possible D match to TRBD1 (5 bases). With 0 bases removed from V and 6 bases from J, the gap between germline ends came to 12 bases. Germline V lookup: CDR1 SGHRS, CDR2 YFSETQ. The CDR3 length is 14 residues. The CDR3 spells CASSLEGAADGYTF. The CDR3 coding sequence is TGCGCCAGCAGCTTGGAAGGGGCCGCGGATGGCTACACCTTC.

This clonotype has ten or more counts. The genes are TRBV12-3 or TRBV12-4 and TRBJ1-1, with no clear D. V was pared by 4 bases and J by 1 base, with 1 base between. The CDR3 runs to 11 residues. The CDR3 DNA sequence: TGTGCCAGCAGTTGGAACACTGAAGCTTTCTTT. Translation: CASSWNTEAFF.

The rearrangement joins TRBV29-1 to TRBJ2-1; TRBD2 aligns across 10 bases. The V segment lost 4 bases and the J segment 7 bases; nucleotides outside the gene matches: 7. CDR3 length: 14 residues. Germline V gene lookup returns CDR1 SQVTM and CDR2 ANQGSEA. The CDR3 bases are TGCAGCGTTGCCACTAGCGGGACGGGGAATGAGCAGTTCTTC. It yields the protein CSVATSGTGNEQFF.

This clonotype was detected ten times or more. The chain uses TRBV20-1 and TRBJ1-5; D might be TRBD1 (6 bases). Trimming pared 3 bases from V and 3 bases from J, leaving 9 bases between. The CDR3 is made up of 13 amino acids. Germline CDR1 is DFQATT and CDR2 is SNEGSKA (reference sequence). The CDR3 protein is CSARTGANQPQHF. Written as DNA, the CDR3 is TGCAGTGCTAGGACAGGCGCCAATCAGCCCCAGCATTTT.

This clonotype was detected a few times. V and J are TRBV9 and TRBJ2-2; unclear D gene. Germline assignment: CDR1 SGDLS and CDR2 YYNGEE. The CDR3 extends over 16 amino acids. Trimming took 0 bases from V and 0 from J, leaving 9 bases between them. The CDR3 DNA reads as TGTGCCAGCAGCGTAGCGGCGCGGCCGAACACCGGGGAGCTGTTTTTT. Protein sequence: CASSVAARPNTGELFF.

CDR3 loop: CSGGQGNTEAFF. The CDR3 DNA is TGCAGCGGTGGACAGGGGAACACTGAAGCTTTCTTT. The chain joins TRBV29-1 to TRBJ1-1; 8 nucleotides align to TRBD1. The CDR3 is made up of 12 amino acids. V shed 7 bases, J shed 1 base, and the junction held 2 bases outside the gene matches. Per the germline V gene, CDR1 is SQVTM and CDR2 is ANQGSEA.

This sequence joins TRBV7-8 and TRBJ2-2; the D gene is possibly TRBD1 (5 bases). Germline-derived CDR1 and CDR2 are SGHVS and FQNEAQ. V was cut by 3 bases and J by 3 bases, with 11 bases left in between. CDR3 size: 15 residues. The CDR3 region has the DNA TGTGCCAGCAGCTTGACAGAGGTCTACACCGGGGAGCTGTTTTTT. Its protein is CASSLTEVYTGELFF.

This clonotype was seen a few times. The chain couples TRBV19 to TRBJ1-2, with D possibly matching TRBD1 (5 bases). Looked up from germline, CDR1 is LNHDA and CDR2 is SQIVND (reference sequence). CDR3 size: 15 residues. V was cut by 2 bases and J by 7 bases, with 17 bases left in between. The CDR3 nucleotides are TGTGCCAGTAGTATACTCGACAGCGTATGGGGTGGCTACACCTTC. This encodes CASSILDSVWGGYTF.

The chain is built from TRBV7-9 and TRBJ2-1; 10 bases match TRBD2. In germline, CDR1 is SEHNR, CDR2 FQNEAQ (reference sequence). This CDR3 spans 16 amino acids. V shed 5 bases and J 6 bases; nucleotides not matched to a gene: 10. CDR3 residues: CASSLRTSGVVNEQFF. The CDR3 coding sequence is TGTGCCAGCAGCCTCCGAACTAGCGGGGTTGTCAATGAGCAGTTCTTC.

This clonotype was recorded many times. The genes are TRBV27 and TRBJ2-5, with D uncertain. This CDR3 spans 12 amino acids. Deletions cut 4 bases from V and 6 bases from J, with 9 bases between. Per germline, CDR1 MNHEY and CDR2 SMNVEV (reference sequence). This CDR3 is CASSYAGQTQYF. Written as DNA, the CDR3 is TGTGCCAGCAGTTATGCCGGCCAGACCCAGTACTTC.

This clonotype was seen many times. Here the CDR3 DNA reads TGTGCCAGCAGCCGGGACAGCCCTAACTATGGCTACACCTTC. Its translation is CASSRDSPNYGYTF. The chain couples TRBV6-6 to TRBJ1-2; 7 bases fit TRBD1. V gave up 6 bases and J gave up 0 bases; unmatched junction bases: 4. This CDR3 is built from 14 residues. Germline V CDR1 and CDR2: MNHNY, SVGAGI (reference sequence).

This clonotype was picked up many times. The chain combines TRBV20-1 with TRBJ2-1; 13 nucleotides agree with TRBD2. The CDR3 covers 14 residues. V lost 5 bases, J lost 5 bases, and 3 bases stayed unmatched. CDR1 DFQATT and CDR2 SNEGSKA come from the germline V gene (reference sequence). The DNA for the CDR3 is TGCAGTGCTCTAGGACTAGCGGGAGACAATGAGCAGTTCTTC. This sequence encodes CSALGLAGDNEQFF.

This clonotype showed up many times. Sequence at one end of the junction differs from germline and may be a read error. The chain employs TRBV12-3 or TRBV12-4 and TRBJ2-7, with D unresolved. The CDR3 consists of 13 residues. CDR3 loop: CASRRSGRGSPTF. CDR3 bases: TGTGCCAGCCGTCGCTCTGGACGAGGCAGCCCTACCTTC.

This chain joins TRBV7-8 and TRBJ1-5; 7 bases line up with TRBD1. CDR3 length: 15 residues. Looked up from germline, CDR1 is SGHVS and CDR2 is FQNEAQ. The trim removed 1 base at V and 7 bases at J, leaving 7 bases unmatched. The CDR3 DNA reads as TGTGCCAGCAGCTTAGACAGGGGCAGCAGGCAGCCCCAGCATTTT. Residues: CASSLDRGSRQPQHF.